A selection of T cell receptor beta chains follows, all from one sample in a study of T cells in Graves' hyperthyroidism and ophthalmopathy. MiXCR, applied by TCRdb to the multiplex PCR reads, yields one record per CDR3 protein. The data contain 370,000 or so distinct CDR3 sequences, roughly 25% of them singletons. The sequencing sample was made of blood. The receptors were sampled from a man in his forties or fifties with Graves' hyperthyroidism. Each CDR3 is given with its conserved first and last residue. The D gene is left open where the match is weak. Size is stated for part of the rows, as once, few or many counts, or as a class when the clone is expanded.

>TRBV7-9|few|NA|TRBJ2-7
TGTGCCAGCAGCTTAGCTCCTTTACGCGAGCAGTACTTC
CASSLAPLREQYF
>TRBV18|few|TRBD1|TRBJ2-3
TGTGCCAGCTCACTTAGACAGGGGGTGAGCACAGATACGCAGTATTTT
CASSLRQGVSTDTQYF
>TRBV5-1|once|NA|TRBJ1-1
TGCGCCAGCAGCGCAGAGGCGAGGTGGAACACTGAAGCTTTCTTT
CASSAEARWNTEAFF
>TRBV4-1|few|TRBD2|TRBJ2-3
TGCGCCAGCAGCCAAGATCCACCCTCGGGACTAGCGATAGATACGCAGTATTTT
CASSQDPPSGLAIDTQYF
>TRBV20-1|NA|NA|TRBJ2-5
TGCAGTGCTAGAGATTCTGTATTAGCGGACCAAGAGACCCAGTACTTC
CSARDSVLADQETQYF
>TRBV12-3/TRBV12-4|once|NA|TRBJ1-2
TGTGCCAGCAGTTCCTTTCTAGGGGGTAAAAGGTTTAGCTACACCTTC
CASSSFLGGKRFSYTF
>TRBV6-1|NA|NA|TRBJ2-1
TGTGCCAGCAGGGCCCATGGCAGGGGCCATGAGCAGTTCTTC
CASRAHGRGHEQFF
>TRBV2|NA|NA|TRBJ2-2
TGTGCCAGCAGTGAACGGTCCGGGAGTGGCGGGGAGCTGTTTTTT
CASSERSGSGGELFF
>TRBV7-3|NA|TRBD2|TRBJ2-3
TGTGCCAGCAGCCCTGGGACTAGCGGGAGAAGGACGCAGTATTTT
CASSPGTSGRRTQYF
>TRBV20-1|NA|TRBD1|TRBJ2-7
TGCAGTGCTGGACAGGACTACGAGCAGTACTTC
CSAGQDYEQYF
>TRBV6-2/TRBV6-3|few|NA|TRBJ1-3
TGTGCCAGCAGTTACTCGCGGGGGCCAAGCGGAAACACCATATATTTT
CASSYSRGPSGNTIYF
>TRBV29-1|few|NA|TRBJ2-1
TGCAGCGTTGATGCAGATGAGCAGTTCTTC
CSVDADEQFF
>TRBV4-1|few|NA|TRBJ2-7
TGCGCCAGCAGCCAAGACCGGGACCCCGCTAGGGAGCAGTACTTC
CASSQDRDPAREQYF
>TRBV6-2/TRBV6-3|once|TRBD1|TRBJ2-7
TGTGCCAGCAGTCGGTCAAAGACAGGGGGTACCTACGAGCAGTACTTC
CASSRSKTGGTYEQYF
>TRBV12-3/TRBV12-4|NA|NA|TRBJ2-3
TGTGCCAGCAGGCCGGACAGAATCACAGATACGCAGTATTTT
CASRPDRITDTQYF
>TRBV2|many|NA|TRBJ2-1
TGTGCCAGCAGCCCCTACAATGAGCAGTTCTTC
CASSPYNEQFF
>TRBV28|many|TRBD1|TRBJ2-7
TGTGCCAGCAGTTCGTGGACAGGGGCCTACGAGCAGTACTTC
CASSSWTGAYEQYF
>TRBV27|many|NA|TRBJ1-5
TGTGCCAGCAGGCAGTTTAGCAATCAGCCCCAGCATTTT
CASRQFSNQPQHF
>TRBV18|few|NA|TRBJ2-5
TGTGCCAGCTCACCACCGCTGGAGGCGTACCAAGAGACCCAGTACTTC
CASSPPLEAYQETQYF
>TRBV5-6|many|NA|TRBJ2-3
TGTGCCAGCAGCCCCGCTACCGCGCGGGATACGCAGTATTTT
CASSPATARDTQYF
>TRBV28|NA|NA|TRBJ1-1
TGTGCCAGCAGGTCACGCACCCCAGGGGACACTGAAGCTTTCTTT
CASRSRTPGDTEAFF
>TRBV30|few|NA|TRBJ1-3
TGTGCCTGGAGTGTATCGGCGGTCTCTGGAAACACCATATATTTT
CAWSVSAVSGNTIYF
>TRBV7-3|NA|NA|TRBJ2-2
TGTGCCAGCAGCCCAAAAAGTCGCGCGAACACCGGGGAGCTGTTTTTT
CASSPKSRANTGELFF
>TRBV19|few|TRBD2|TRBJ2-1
TGTGCCAGTAACGGCGGGAGGGGGGCCAATGAGCAGTTCTTC
CASNGGRGANEQFF
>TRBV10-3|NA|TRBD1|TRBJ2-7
TGTGCCATCAGGGCCGGACAGGGGGCCTACGAGCAGTACTTC
CAIRAGQGAYEQYF
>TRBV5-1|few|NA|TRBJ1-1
TGCGCCAGCAGCTTGAGGGGGGGCGCGACTGAAGCTTTCTTT
CASSLRGGATEAFF
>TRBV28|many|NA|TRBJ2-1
TGTGCCAGCAGTTCAAACGTCAATGAGCAGTTCTTC
CASSSNVNEQFF
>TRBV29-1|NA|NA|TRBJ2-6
TGCAGCGTTGAAGGGGCTAACTCTGGGGCCAACGTCCTGACTTTC
CSVEGANSGANVLTF
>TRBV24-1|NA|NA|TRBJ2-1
TGTGCCACCAGTGATTTTAACAGTTACAATGAGCAGTTCTTC
CATSDFNSYNEQFF
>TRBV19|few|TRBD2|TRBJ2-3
TGTGCCAGTAGAACGGCGGGAGGGCCCTCAGATACGCAGTATTTT
CASRTAGGPSDTQYF
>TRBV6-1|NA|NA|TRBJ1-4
TGTGCCAGCAGTGAGAGTGAGAGGGTGGCGGACTCTAATGAAAAACTGTTTTTT
CASSESERVADSNEKLFF
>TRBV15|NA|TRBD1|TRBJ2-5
TGTGCCACCAGCAGAGATCGGTCCGCGTCAGGGGGCATCGAGACCCAGTACTTC
CATSRDRSASGGIETQYF
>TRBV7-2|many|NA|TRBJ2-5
TGTGCCAGCAGCTTAGAATGGGAACAAGAGACCCAGTACTTC
CASSLEWEQETQYF
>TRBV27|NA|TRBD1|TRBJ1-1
TGTGCCAGCAGCGACTCGGACAGGGGTGCTGAAGCTTTCTTT
CASSDSDRGAEAFF
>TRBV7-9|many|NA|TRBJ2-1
TGTGCCAGCAGCTTCGTGGGCAATGAGCAGTTCTTC
CASSFVGNEQFF
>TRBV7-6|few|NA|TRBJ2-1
TGTGCCAGCAGCTTAGCCGGAGATCCCCCAGCGTTCTTC
CASSLAGDPPAFF
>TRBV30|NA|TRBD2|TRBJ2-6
TGTGCCTGGATGCCGGGGGGATATGGGGCCAACGTCCTGACTTTC
CAWMPGGYGANVLTF
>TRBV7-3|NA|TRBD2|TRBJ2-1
TGTGCCAGCAGCTTAACCCGGACTAGCGGGAAATACAATGAGCAGTTCTTC
CASSLTRTSGKYNEQFF
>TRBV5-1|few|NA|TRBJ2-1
TGCGCCAGCAGCTTGGTGGGGGTGGGTCACAATGAGCAGTTCTTC
CASSLVGVGHNEQFF
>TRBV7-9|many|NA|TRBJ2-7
TGTGCCAGCACGAACACCCAGAGGGGGATAAGGTACTTC
CASTNTQRGIRYF
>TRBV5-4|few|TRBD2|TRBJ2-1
TGTGCCAGCAGCCCCACGAGCGGGAGGGTAACTGAGCAGTTCTTC
CASSPTSGRVTEQFF
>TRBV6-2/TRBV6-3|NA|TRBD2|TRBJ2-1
TGTGCCAGCAGTCCACTTAGACCAGGCGTGGGGAGTAAGCGGGGGGACAATGAGCAGTTCTTC
CASSPLRPGVGSKRGDNEQFF
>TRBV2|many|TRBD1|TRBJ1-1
TGTGCCAGCAGTTACAGGGGGAGGAACACTGAAGCTTTCTTT
CASSYRGRNTEAFF
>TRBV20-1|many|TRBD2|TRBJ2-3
TGCAGTGCTAGAGATCTGGCTAGCGGGAGTTTAGATACGCAGTATTTT
CSARDLASGSLDTQYF
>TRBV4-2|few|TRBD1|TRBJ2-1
TGTGCCAGCTCAGGGACAGGGGGCACCTACAATGAGCAGTTCTTC
CASSGTGGTYNEQFF
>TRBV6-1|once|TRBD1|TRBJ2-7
TGTGCCAGCAGTGCGCCCGGGACAGGGGGATTCTACGAGCAGTACTTC
CASSAPGTGGFYEQYF
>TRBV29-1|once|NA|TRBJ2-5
TGCAGCGTTCCCCGGCGTGGAGAGACCCAGTACTTC
CSVPRRGETQYF